This T cell receptor (beta chain) was sequenced during a study of T-cell reconstitution after alpha-beta-depleted transplantation in children. Study-wide results and limits: Newly produced T cells mostly provided counts and TCRbeta diversity after one year, as hyperexpanded clones declined.

After removal of 2 bases from V and 9 bases from J, the junction contained 3 bases not matched to a gene. This CDR3 spans 13 amino acids. Germline V CDR1 and CDR2: MNHEY, SMNVEV (reference sequence). Unique molecular identifiers were used to barcode this TCRbeta library. In TCRdb, the PCR reads were re-called with MiXCR into one record per CDR3 protein. The sample has about a million distinct CDR3 sequences, around 30% seen once. With respect to this clonotype: Its target is unknown.

This specimen was PBMCs, mostly from graft donor cells, taken 360 days after TCRalphabeta/CD19-depleted stem cell transplant. This clonotype was sampled from a boy under three years old who had a stem cell transplant for SCID, so the T cells may come from the graft donor. V is TRBV27 and J is TRBJ1-5; the match to TRBD1 covers 8 bases. The CDR3 spells CASSLDRGGPQHF. CDR3 bases: TGTGCCAGCAGTTTAGACAGGGGTGGGCCCCAGCATTTT.